Only a few counts were recorded for the clone carrying this T cell receptor (beta chain). What it binds is unknown. This sample was included in a study of T-cell reconstitution after alpha-beta-depleted transplantation in children. Notes on the study in general: There were some patients whose high TCRbeta diversity at day 60 came from surviving recipient T cells and thymic progenitors. T-cell counts and diversity at one year post-transplant came mainly from newly produced T cells.

Unique molecular identifiers were built into the TCRbeta library. TCRdb re-called the PCR reads through MiXCR, storing one row per CDR3 protein. The sample lists almost 600,000 distinct CDR3 sequences; 27% were seen once. Trimming left V 4 bases short and J 4 bases short, with 15 bases between. CDR3 length equals 15 residues. Looked up from germline, CDR1 is SGHRS and CDR2 is YFSETQ. The clonotype was recovered from a boy under two years old with Wiskott-Aldrich syndrome, due to receive a stem cell transplant. The sequences come from PBMCs, collected before TCRalphabeta/CD19-depleted stem cell transplant. The rearrangement links TRBV5-1 to TRBJ2-1; D not certain. DNA for the CDR3: TGCGCCAGCAGCAAGTCTCCCGGTTCGTACAATGAGCAGTTCTTC. Translation: CASSKSPGSYNEQFF.